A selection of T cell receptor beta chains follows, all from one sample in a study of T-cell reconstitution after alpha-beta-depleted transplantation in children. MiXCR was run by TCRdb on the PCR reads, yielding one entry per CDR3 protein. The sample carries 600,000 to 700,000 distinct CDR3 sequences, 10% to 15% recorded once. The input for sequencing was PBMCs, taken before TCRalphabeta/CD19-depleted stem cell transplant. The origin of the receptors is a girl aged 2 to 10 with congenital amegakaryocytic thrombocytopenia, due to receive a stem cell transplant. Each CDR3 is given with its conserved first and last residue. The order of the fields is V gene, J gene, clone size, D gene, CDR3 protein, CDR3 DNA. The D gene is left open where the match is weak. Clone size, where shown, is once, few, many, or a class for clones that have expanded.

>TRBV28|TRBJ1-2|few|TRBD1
CASSLLGQVFDRGYTF
TGTGCCAGCAGTTTATTGGGACAGGTCTTTGACCGTGGCTACACCTTC
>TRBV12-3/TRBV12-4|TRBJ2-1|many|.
CASRPGATLYNEQFF
TGTGCCAGCAGGCCCGGGGCTACCCTTTACAATGAGCAGTTCTTC
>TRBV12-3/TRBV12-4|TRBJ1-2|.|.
CASSKGVPNYGYTF
TGTGCCAGCAGCAAGGGGGTCCCCAACTATGGCTACACCTTC
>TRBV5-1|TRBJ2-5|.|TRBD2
CASSYGSLAGVAETQYF
TGCGCCAGCAGCTACGGGTCTTTAGCGGGAGTTGCAGAGACCCAGTACTTC
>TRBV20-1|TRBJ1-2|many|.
CSARDRANYGYTF
TGCAGTGCTAGAGATCGGGCCAACTATGGCTACACCTTC
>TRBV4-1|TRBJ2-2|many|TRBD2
CASSRLAGSTGELFF
TGCGCCAGCAGCCGGCTAGCGGGAAGCACCGGGGAGCTGTTTTTT
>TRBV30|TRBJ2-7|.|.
CAWSVGSSRYEQYF
TGTGCCTGGAGTGTTGGGTCTAGCCGCTACGAGCAGTACTTC
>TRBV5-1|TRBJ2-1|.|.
CASSPVRNEQFF
TGCGCCAGCAGCCCAGTTCGGAATGAGCAGTTCTTC
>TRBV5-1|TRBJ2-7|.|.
CASSPPQGIYEQYF
TGCGCCAGCAGCCCCCCCCAGGGGATCTACGAGCAGTACTTC
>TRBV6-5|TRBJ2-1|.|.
CASSYSSGSSYNEPFF
TGTGCCAGCAGTTACTCGTCGGGGAGCTCCTACAATGAGCCGTTCTTC
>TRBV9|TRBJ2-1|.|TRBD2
CASSVPSGNNEQFF
TGTGCCAGCAGCGTACCTAGCGGGAACAATGAGCAGTTCTTC
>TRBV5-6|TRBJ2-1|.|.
CASSPPGLTYNEQFF
TGTGCCAGCAGCCCACCGGGACTGACTTACAATGAGCAGTTCTTC
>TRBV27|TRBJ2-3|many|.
CASRAVGRIGSDTQYF
TGTGCCAGCCGTGCCGTTGGGCGGATCGGCTCAGATACGCAGTATTTT
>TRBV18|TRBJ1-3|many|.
CASPIGNTIYF
TGTGCCAGCCCGATCGGAAACACCATATATTTT
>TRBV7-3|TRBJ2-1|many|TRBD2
CASSPGLAGVNNEQFF
TGTGCCAGCAGCCCGGGACTAGCGGGAGTCAACAATGAGCAGTTCTTC
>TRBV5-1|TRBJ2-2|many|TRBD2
CASSFSGMNTGELFF
TGCGCCAGCAGCTTCAGCGGGATGAACACCGGGGAGCTGTTTTTT
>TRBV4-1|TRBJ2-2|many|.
CASSQSPGELFF
TGCGCCAGCAGCCAGAGTCCCGGGGAGCTGTTTTTT